This T cell receptor beta chain was found in a study of blood T cell repertoires in COVID-19. The Seattle site enrolled patients during active infection and followed them longitudinally. From germline, CDR1 is LGHDT and CDR2 YNNKEL (reference sequence). Trimming took 5 bases from V and 0 from J, leaving 19 bases between them. The CDR3 sequence is 17 residues long. The table came from immunoSEQ multiplex PCR; TCRdb's copy has only in-frame clones and leaves some out. The sample records 300,000 to 400,000 clones, around 90% being singletons. This receptor was obtained from a woman in her 30s with COVID-19, enrolled during active disease. This chain links TRBV3-1 (or the pseudogene TRBV3-2) with TRBJ2-5; maybe TRBD2 (6 bases). The sample consisted of peripheral blood. CDR3 region: CASSSDWTTMYQETQYF. CDR3 in DNA: TGTGCCAGCAGCTCCGACTGGACTACCATGTACCAAGAGACCCAGTACTTC.